Following are 32 T cell receptor beta chains from one sample sequenced in a study of blood T cell repertoires in COVID-19. Measured with immunoSEQ multiplex PCR; TCRdb has only the in-frame clones, and not every one. The sample lists nearly 300,000 clones, around 92% occurring once. The sample taken for sequencing was PBMCs or T cells enriched from blood (not recorded which). The receptors were sampled from a woman between 45 and 65 years old who had been exposed to COVID-19.

The chain combines TRBV19 with TRBJ2-7, with a possible D match to TRBD1 (5 bases). Germline V gene lookup returns CDR1 LNHDA and CDR2 SQIVND (reference sequence). Trimming took 2 bases from V and 2 from J, leaving 10 bases between them. The CDR3 has 14 amino acids. The CDR3 sequence is CASSIYAGTYEQYF. CDR3 sequence (DNA): TGTGCCAGTAGTATATATGCAGGGACCTACGAGCAGTACTTC. Full variable domain (outside the CDR3, taken from reference TRBV19 and TRBJ2-7): DGGITQSPKYLFRKEGQNVTLSCEQNLNHDAMYWYRQDPGQGLRLIYYSQIVNDFQKGDIAEGYSVSREKKESFPLTVTSAQKNPTAFYLCASSIYAGTYEQYFGPGTRLTVT.

The rearrangement joins TRBV5-1 to TRBJ1-2; 10 nucleotides agree with TRBD1. V lost 4 bases, J lost 6 bases, and 9 bases stayed unmatched. This CDR3 has 15 amino acids. CDR1 and CDR2 from the germline V gene are SGHRS and YFSETQ. This chain's CDR3 is CASSPRTGGSDGYTF. The CDR3 region has the DNA TGCGCCAGCAGCCCGCGGACAGGGGGATCGGATGGCTACACCTTC.

The V and J genes are TRBV3-1 (or the pseudogene TRBV3-2) and TRBJ2-5, with D perhaps matching TRBD2 (5 bases). The CDR3 loop spans 15 amino acids. V was trimmed by 0 bases and J by 7 bases, leaving 15 bases between them. The germline V gene has CDR1 LGHDT and CDR2 YNNKEL (reference sequence). DNA of the CDR3: TGTGCCAGCAGCCAAGATTTTGCCGTCGGAGGGACCCAGTACTTC. Translation gives CASSQDFAVGGTQYF.

CDR3 loop: CASSPRFGNQPQHF. The CDR3 nucleotides are TGTGCCAGCAGTCCTCGGTTCGGGAATCAGCCCCAGCATTTT. The chain couples TRBV25-1 to TRBJ1-5; D is ambiguous. Germline CDR1 and CDR2: MGHDK and SYGVNS. The V end was cut by 5 bases, the J end by 4 bases, with 12 bases between. CDR3 size: 14 residues.

The chain is built from TRBV12-3 or TRBV12-4 and TRBJ2-4; D gene unclear. V was pared by 6 bases and J by 9 bases, with 12 bases between. The CDR3 is 12 amino acids. The CDR3 nucleotides are TGTGCCAGCAGCCCGTCAGGTCCCATTCAGTACTTC. Its translation: CASSPSGPIQYF.

This chain joins TRBV18 and TRBJ2-2, with a weak D call TRBD1 (5 bases). Per the germline V gene, CDR1 is KGHSH and CDR2 is LQKENI. The CDR3 runs 16 residues. V was cut by 6 bases and J by 0 bases, with 14 bases left in between. DNA of the CDR3: TGTGCCAGCTCCCCCCGGACAAGTACGAACACCGGGGAGCTGTTTTTT. Translation: CASSPRTSTNTGELFF.

The V gene is TRBV4-1, the J gene TRBJ2-2; weak D call: TRBD2 (6 bases). The CDR3 covers 17 residues. Per the germline V gene, CDR1 is MGHRA and CDR2 is YSYEKL. With 2 bases removed from V and 2 bases from J, the gap between germline ends came to 15 bases. CDR3 nucleotide sequence: TGCGCCAGCAGCCAAAACCCGGGGACTCCAAACACCGGGGAGCTGTTTTTT. It yields the protein CASSQNPGTPNTGELFF.

CDR3 in amino acids: CASAQSGVLTDTQYF. The CDR3 bases are TGTGCCAGCGCCCAATCGGGGGTGCTTACAGATACGCAGTATTTT. J is TRBJ2-3 and V is TRBV25-1; TRBD2 is a possible D gene (6 bases). The CDR3 is made up of 15 amino acids. V lost 8 bases and J 3 bases, leaving 18 bases between the germline ends. CDR1 MGHDK and CDR2 SYGVNS come from the germline V gene.

The chain recombines TRBV20-1 with TRBJ1-6; the D gene is possibly TRBD1 (5 bases). The CDR3 contains 14 residues. CDR1 DFQATT and CDR2 SNEGSKA come from the germline V gene (reference sequence). Between the trimmed V and J ends, which lost 3 bases and 9 bases, there was a span of 15 bases. CDR3 sequence (DNA): TGCAGTGCTAGTCAGGCAGCCGGGGGTTCACCCCTCCACTTT. It yields the protein CSASQAAGGSPLHF.

The chain couples TRBV2 to TRBJ1-6; TRBD1 aligns across 7 bases. The CDR3 consists of 15 residues. CDR1 and CDR2 (germline): SNHLY, FYNNEI. Trimming at V came to 6 bases and at J to 8 bases, leaving 10 bases not matched to a gene. CDR3 coding DNA: TGTGCCAGCAGCTCGGGACAGAGTTTGGATTCACCCCTCCACTTT. It encodes CASSSGQSLDSPLHF. The whole variable domain, filled in from reference TRBV2 and TRBJ1-6, reads EPEVTQTPSHQVTQMGQEVILRCVPISNHLYFYWYRQILGQKVEFLVSFYNNEISEKSEIFDDQFSVERPDGSNFTLKIRSTKLEDSAMYFCASSSGQSLDSPLHFGNGTRLTVT.

CDR3 coding DNA: TGTGCCAGCAGCCAAGAGACGGGACAGAATTCACCCCTCCACTTT. This codes for CASSQETGQNSPLHF. The chain links TRBV3-1 (or the pseudogene TRBV3-2) to TRBJ1-6, with 7 nucleotides matching TRBD1. This CDR3 has 15 amino acids. Germline lookup yields CDR1 LGHDT and CDR2 YNNKEL (reference sequence). The V segment lost 0 bases and the J segment 7 bases; nucleotides outside the gene matches: 3.

The chain combines TRBV28 with TRBJ1-4, with 9 nucleotides matching TRBD1. Germline V lookup: CDR1 MDHEN, CDR2 SYDVKM. Trimming removed 6 bases from V and 10 bases from J; junction bases left unmatched: 15. The CDR3 extends over 16 amino acids. The CDR3 sequence is CASSRPTGGKAGKLFF. CDR3 in DNA: TGTGCCAGCAGCCGCCCGACAGGGGGGAAGGCCGGAAAACTGTTTTTT. Looking up the rest from reference TRBV28 and TRBJ1-4 gives the full variable domain: DVKVTQSSRYLVKRTGEKVFLECVQDMDHENMFWYRQDPGLGLRLIYFSYDVKMKEKGDIPEGYSVSREKKERFSLILESASTNQTSMYLCASSRPTGGKAGKLFFGSGTQLSVL.

Remarks on this clone: The sample carries other DNA sequences with the same CDR3. This rearrangement joins TRBV5-1 to TRBJ2-2; D is perhaps TRBD2 (6 bases). Per the germline V gene, CDR1 is SGHRS and CDR2 is YFSETQ. This CDR3 spans 15 amino acids. V lost 0 bases and J 2 bases, leaving 8 bases between the germline ends. CDR3 loop: CASSLGLDNTGELFF. In DNA form, the CDR3 reads TGCGCCAGCAGCTTGGGACTAGATAACACCGGGGAGCTGTTTTTT.

The chain has TRBV2 and TRBJ2-1; D perhaps matches TRBD1 (6 bases). V was clipped by 9 bases and J by 6 bases, with 18 bases between them. This CDR3 has 14 amino acids. The V gene's germline CDR1 is SNHLY and CDR2 FYNNEI. CDR3 sequence: CASMRQGPSNEQFF. The CDR3 DNA is TGTGCCAGTATGCGCCAGGGGCCCAGCAATGAGCAGTTCTTC.

V usage is TRBV6-5 and J usage is TRBJ2-7; maybe TRBD2 (5 bases). V was shortened by 10 bases and J by 3 bases, with 16 bases between the two germline ends. Looked up from germline, CDR1 is MNHEY and CDR2 is SVGAGI. The CDR3 totals 13 residues. The CDR3 sequence is CATRIDGGYEQYF. CDR3 in DNA: TGTGCCACCCGGATCGACGGAGGCTACGAGCAGTACTTC.

The rearrangement links TRBV5-1 to TRBJ1-5, with TRBD1 as a possible D gene (6 bases). Germline CDR1 reads SGHRS; CDR2 reads YFSETQ. CDR3 length equals 16 residues. Trimming stripped 0 bases from V and 0 bases from J, with 10 bases between. CDR3 sequence (DNA): TGCGCCAGCAGCTTGGGAGGGGGTTATAGCAATCAGCCCCAGCATTTT. This gives the protein CASSLGGGYSNQPQHF.

The chain combines TRBV28 with TRBJ1-5; 7 bases match TRBD1. CDR1 is MDHEN, CDR2 SYDVKM, per germline. The CDR3 has 16 amino acids. V dropped 1 base and J dropped 0; count of bases not matched to a gene: 3. CDR3 region: CASSLYRGDSNQPQHF. CDR3 DNA sequence: TGTGCCAGCAGTTTATACAGGGGAGATAGCAATCAGCCCCAGCATTTT.

The chain has TRBV19 and TRBJ2-7; possible D gene TRBD1, 5 bases. Germline lookup yields CDR1 LNHDA and CDR2 SQIVND (reference sequence). The CDR3 contains 14 residues. Trimming took off 3 bases at V and 2 bases at J, with 11 bases between the two ends. In DNA form, the CDR3 reads TGTGCCAGTAGTATCAGGGAACCCCCCTACGAGCAGTACTTC. Its protein is CASSIREPPYEQYF.

The rearrangement links TRBV19 to TRBJ2-7; 7 bases align to TRBD2. The V and J ends lost 6 bases and 5 bases, in that order; junction bases with no gene match: 4. Germline V gene lookup returns CDR1 LNHDA and CDR2 SQIVND (reference sequence). This CDR3 region has 12 residues. The CDR3 reads CASSPGGHEQYF. The DNA for the CDR3 is TGTGCCAGTAGCCCGGGGGGTCACGAGCAGTACTTC.

This sequence joins TRBV15 and TRBJ1-1; 9 bases agree with TRBD1. The CDR3 is 15 amino acids. J was trimmed by 2 bases and V by 4 bases; bases with no gene match: 5. Germline V gene sequence: CDR1 LNHNV, CDR2 YYDKDF (reference sequence). Here the CDR3 reads CATSTWTGENTEAFF. CDR3 bases: TGTGCCACCAGCACGTGGACAGGGGAAAACACTGAAGCTTTCTTT.

Comment on this clone: The junction shows a germline mismatch at one end, possibly a read error. V and J are TRBV7-7 and TRBJ2-1; 8 nucleotides line up with TRBD2. The length of the CDR3 is 16 residues. Germline CDR1 and CDR2: SSHAT and FNYEAQ (reference sequence). Here the CDR3 reads CASSLGLASSYNEQFF. The CDR3 DNA is TGTGCTAGCAGCTTAGGACTAGCCAGCTCCTACAATGAGCAGTTCTTC.

The rearrangement links TRBV7-2 to TRBJ2-1; TRBD2 is a possible D gene (8 bases). This CDR3 is built from 14 residues. Germline lookup yields CDR1 SGHTA and CDR2 FQGNSA. V dropped 4 bases and J dropped 10 bases, with 17 bases sitting between them. The CDR3 nucleotides read TGTGCCAGCAGCTCAGGGGGACTAGTCAAGGAGCAGTTCTTC. This codes for CASSSGGLVKEQFF.

V and J are TRBV29-1 and TRBJ1-1; unclear D gene. Germline CDR1 and CDR2: SQVTM and ANQGSEA. This CDR3 has 13 residues. V dropped 7 bases and J dropped 1 base, with 13 bases sitting between them. In DNA, the CDR3 is TGCAGCGCCGAGGGCCAGCCGAACACTGAAGCTTTCTTT. Protein sequence: CSAEGQPNTEAFF.

This clone has only one observation. The chain carries TRBV18 and TRBJ2-1; 11 nucleotides match TRBD2. The CDR3 spans 15 residues. Germline CDR1 and CDR2: KGHSH and LQKENI. V trimming: 3 bases; J trimming: 10 bases; junction bases outside the gene matches: 8. The CDR3: CASSPSGGAGYEQFF. CDR3 DNA: TGTGCCAGCTCACCTAGCGGGGGGGCAGGGTACGAGCAGTTCTTC.

The V gene is TRBV21-1, the J gene TRBJ1-6; the table's D call, TRBD1, was not checked against the DNA. TRBV21-1 is designated a pseudogene. The length of the CDR3 is 23 residues. The CDR3 DNA reads TGTGCCAGCAGCAGGACAGGACGAAACCCCCTGACGGGACAGGGGCTCTATAATTCACCCCTCCACTTT. Translated, it gives CASSRTGRNPLTGQGLYNSPLHF.

The V gene is TRBV5-1, the J gene TRBJ2-3; 9 bases align to TRBD2. From germline, CDR1 is SGHRS and CDR2 YFSETQ. The CDR3 loop spans 17 amino acids. V was pared by 4 bases and J by 1 base, with 10 bases of the junction left unmatched. The DNA of the CDR3 is TGCGCCAGCAGCCCTACTATTAGCGGGGGAGGCACAGATACGCAGTATTTT. It encodes CASSPTISGGGTDTQYF.

The chain carries TRBV11-2 and TRBJ1-6, with D possibly matching TRBD1 (6 bases). CDR3 size: 17 residues. Germline V gene data show CDR1 as SGHAT and CDR2 as FQNNGV. Trimming left V 1 base short and J 3 bases short, with 13 bases between. Here the CDR3 DNA reads TGTGCCAGCAGCTTAGTTGGGGGGGCCGGCTATAATTCACCCCTCCACTTT. Translation gives CASSLVGGAGYNSPLHF.

V gene TRBV12-5 combines with J gene TRBJ2-3; possibly TRBD1 or TRBD2 for D (5 bases each). Germline V gene data show CDR1 as LGHNT and CDR2 as FRNRAP. Trimming stripped 5 bases from V and 1 base from J, with 13 bases between. This CDR3 comprises 15 residues. CDR3 residues: CASGLGAGRTDTQYF. The CDR3 DNA is TGTGCTAGTGGTCTGGGAGCAGGGCGCACAGATACGCAGTATTTT.

This rearrangement joins TRBV11-3 to TRBJ1-1, with D hard to call. Germline CDR1 is SGHNT and CDR2 is YENEEA. Trimming took off 7 bases at V and 1 base at J, with 16 bases between the two ends. CDR3 length: 15 amino acids. CDR3 coding DNA: TGTGCCAGCAACTCCCGAGCGCGGAAGAACACTGAAGCTTTCTTT. This encodes CASNSRARKNTEAFF.

This clone occurred a few times. V and J are TRBV4-2 and TRBJ1-5; D is unresolved. The germline V gene encodes CDR1 LGHNA and CDR2 YNFKEQ. CDR3 length: 13 amino acids. V lost 4 bases and J lost 1, with 5 bases in between. This CDR3 is CASSLQSNQPQHF. The CDR3 DNA reads TGTGCCAGCAGCCTCCAGAGCAATCAGCCCCAGCATTTT.

The CDR3 protein is CASSFIENSPLHF. The CDR3 DNA sequence: TGTGCCAGCAGCTTCATAGAAAATTCACCCCTCCACTTT. The gene calls are TRBV7-9 and TRBJ1-6; no clear D gene. CDR1 SEHNR and CDR2 FQNEAQ come from the germline V gene (reference sequence). Trimming left V 3 bases short and J 7 bases short, with 7 bases between. The CDR3 sequence is 13 residues long.

The chain recombines TRBV20-1 with TRBJ1-2; 11 nucleotides match TRBD1. The J segment lost 3 bases and the V segment lost 3 bases, leaving 9 bases of the junction unmatched. Germline V gene sequence: CDR1 DFQATT, CDR2 SNEGSKA (reference sequence). The CDR3 consists of 16 residues. CDR3 in DNA: TGCAGTGCTAGTGGGACAGGGGGAAACGTGGACTATGGCTACACCTTC. This sequence encodes CSASGTGGNVDYGYTF.